The T cell receptor (beta chain) under discussion was sequenced for a study of blood T cells in healthy people across ages. The study's findings and limits: From one million sequenced T cells, diversity estimates were lower bounds.

The V end was cut by 2 bases, the J end by 0 bases, with 7 bases between. The length of the CDR3 is 14 residues. Germline V gene sequence: CDR1 SNHLY, CDR2 FYNNEI. Worth noting for this clonotype: Its specificity is unknown.

A second PCR, run for about 6 to 11 cycles, used a sample-barcoded 5' primer plus a J-beta primer mix. Every molecule of cDNA carried a tag from a template-switch adaptor with 12 random nucleotides. In TCRdb, the 5' RACE reads were re-called with MiXCR into one record per CDR3 protein. Of 550,000 to 750,000 distinct CDR3 sequences in the sample, over 20% were seen once. The authors drew around 9.4 milliliters of peripheral blood from each donor. PBMCs were isolated at a quantity of at least 6 million per sample. The sequenced material came from blood. The TCR was taken from a man between 70 and 80 years old in good health. The V call is TRBV2, the J call TRBJ1-1, with D hard to call. The CDR3 DNA sequence: TGTGCCAGCAGTGAAAGGACTGTGAACACTGAAGCTTTCTTT. Its protein product is CASSERTVNTEAFF.